One sample yielded the 25 T cell receptor beta chains listed below, sequenced in a study of blood T cells in healthy people across ages (dated by TCRdb to about 2015). The library relied on 5' RACE. Sequencing relied on an Illumina HiSeq 2500. The second PCR ran for about 6 to 12 cycles and used a J-beta primer mix along with a sample-barcoded 5' primer. TCRdb handled the public reads itself, with Q25 trimming in fastp and clone calling in MiXCR, and kept productive beta chains. Rows with a matching CDR3 protein are joined into one entry that keeps the most common DNA and genes. This sample gives about 1.4 million distinct CDR3 sequences in total; almost 60% of them show up just once. The top ten clones comprise 5.5% to 8% of the sample. The specimen was blood. These receptors originate from a man younger than 30 in good health.

CDR3: CAIRDRENEAFF. As DNA, the CDR3 is TGTGCCATCAGGGACAGGGAAAACGAAGCTTTCTTT. The chain has TRBV10-3 and TRBJ1-1, with 8 bases aligning to TRBD1. Germline V gene sequence: CDR1 ENHRY, CDR2 SYGVKD. The CDR3 is made up of 12 amino acids. J gave up 8 bases and V 6 bases, and 5 bases lay outside the gene matches.

The genes are TRBV20-1 and TRBJ2-7, with 7 nucleotides matching TRBD1. Looked up from germline, CDR1 is DFQATT and CDR2 is SNEGSKA (reference sequence). V gave up 5 bases and J gave up 0 bases; unmatched junction bases: 10. The CDR3 runs 15 residues. CDR3 residues: CSAENRDSSSYEQYF. The CDR3 DNA reads TGCAGTGCTGAAAACCGGGACAGTTCCTCCTACGAGCAGTACTTC.

The chain uses TRBV15 and TRBJ2-5; TRBD2 might be the D (5 bases). CDR3 length: 14 residues. CDR1 and CDR2 (germline): LNHNV, YYDKDF (reference sequence). Between the trimmed V and J ends, which lost 4 bases and 1 base, there was a span of 10 bases. Here the CDR3 reads CATSTRGSQETQYF. CDR3 DNA: TGTGCCACCAGCACACGGGGTAGCCAAGAGACCCAGTACTTC.

A few counts support this clonotype. The chain uses TRBV20-1 and TRBJ2-7; 8 bases align to TRBD1. V was pared by 5 bases and J by 2 bases, with 8 bases of the junction left unmatched. This CDR3 spans 14 amino acids. Per germline, CDR1 DFQATT and CDR2 SNEGSKA (reference sequence). CDR3 DNA: TGCAGTGCTCGACAGGGGATAGTGACCTACGAGCAGTACTTC. This translates into CSARQGIVTYEQYF.

The chain joins TRBV11-2 to TRBJ2-1, with 9 bases fitting TRBD2. The trim removed 5 bases at V and 5 bases at J, leaving 10 bases unmatched. This CDR3 is built from 16 residues. Germline V lookup: CDR1 SGHAT, CDR2 FQNNGV. The CDR3 is CASSRLGSGGHNEQFF. Here the CDR3 DNA reads TGTGCCAGCAGCCGCCTGGGTAGCGGGGGTCACAATGAGCAGTTCTTC.

This sequence joins TRBV6-7 and TRBJ1-2; D gene unclear. TRBV6-7 is noted as an ORF with a role that remains uncertain. There are 19 residues in the CDR3. Deletions cut 0 bases from V and 3 bases from J, with 23 bases between. In DNA form, the CDR3 reads TGTGCCAGCAGTTACTCGCCGGAGACCCACCCGGTAGGCCACTATGGCTACACCTTC. Translating gives CASSYSPETHPVGHYGYTF.

The V call is TRBV7-9, the J call TRBJ2-5; D is undetermined. TRBJ2-7 matches the DNA end more closely, so the J call is doubtful. This CDR3 contains 13 residues. The V gene's germline CDR1 is SEHNR and CDR2 FQNEAQ (reference sequence). CDR3 protein: CASSRRADYEQYF. The CDR3 bases are TGTGCCAGCAGCCGCCGTGCAGACTACGAGCAGTACTTC.

The chain employs TRBV4-3 and TRBJ1-6; 7 nucleotides agree with TRBD1. This CDR3 region has 15 residues. Germline CDR1 is LGHNA and CDR2 is YSLEER. V gave up 4 bases and J gave up 5 bases; unmatched junction bases: 5. The CDR3 protein is CASSRTGTDNSPLHF. In nucleotides, the CDR3 is TGCGCCAGCAGCCGTACCGGGACAGATAATTCACCCCTCCACTTT.

The rearrangement uses TRBV20-1 and TRBJ2-6, with 8 nucleotides matching TRBD1. The germline V gene has CDR1 DFQATT and CDR2 SNEGSKA (reference sequence). The CDR3 spans 17 residues. The V segment lost 6 bases and the J segment 0 bases; nucleotides outside the gene matches: 10. The CDR3 DNA sequence: TGCAGTGCAAGTAGAAGGACAGGGCTCTCTGGGGCCAACGTCCTGACTTTC. Residues: CSASRRTGLSGANVLTF.

The chain links TRBV18 to TRBJ2-4, with D possibly TRBD1 on 6 matching bases. Looked up from germline, CDR1 is KGHSH and CDR2 is LQKENI. The CDR3 sequence is 13 residues long. V lost 6 bases to trimming and J lost 7 bases, with 13 bases between them. CDR3 loop: CASSRAGENIQYF. CDR3 coding DNA: TGTGCCAGCTCCCGCGCAGGGGAGAACATTCAGTACTTC.

This chain uses TRBV7-9 with TRBJ2-1; the D gene is possibly TRBD1 (6 bases). The CDR3 loop spans 17 amino acids. The V gene's germline CDR1 is SEHNR and CDR2 FQNEAQ (reference sequence). The V gene lost 2 bases and the J gene lost 5 bases, with 19 bases spanning the gap. The chain's CDR3 is CASSLLPDRSVNNEQFF. DNA of the CDR3: TGTGCCAGCAGCTTACTCCCCGACAGGTCAGTGAACAATGAGCAGTTCTTC.

In this sample, this clonotype turned up once. V usage is TRBV4-1 and J usage is TRBJ2-2, with 7 bases that match TRBD1. CDR1 is MGHRA, CDR2 YSYEKL, per germline. Germline trimming cut 1 base from V and 1 base from J; bases unmatched to any gene: 6. This CDR3 has 17 amino acids. The CDR3 DNA is TGCGCCAGCAGCCAAGGGGATTGGACAGGGAACACCGGGGAGCTGTTTTTT. Protein sequence: CASSQGDWTGNTGELFF.

CDR3 nucleotide sequence: TGTGCCAGCAGCTCCGATTTACTAGCGGGGGGGATTTTTACAGATACGCAGTATTTT. Translating gives CASSSDLLAGGIFTDTQYF. This chain links TRBV12-3 or TRBV12-4 with TRBJ2-3, with 13 bases aligning to TRBD2. Germline trimming cut 6 bases from V and 3 bases from J; bases unmatched to any gene: 15. The CDR3 consists of 19 residues.

The chain joins TRBV20-1 to TRBJ1-2; 9 bases are a match to TRBD1. The CDR3 sequence is 15 residues long. The V segment lost 5 bases and the J segment 2 bases; nucleotides outside the gene matches: 9. From germline, CDR1 is DFQATT and CDR2 SNEGSKA (reference sequence). The CDR3 loop is CSAADPGQGNYGYTF. The DNA for the CDR3 is TGCAGTGCTGCAGACCCGGGACAGGGAAACTATGGCTACACCTTC.

This CDR3 is CASWTGVPTNEKLFF. CDR3 sequence (DNA): TGTGCCAGCTGGACAGGGGTGCCAACTAATGAAAAACTGTTTTTT. This rearrangement joins TRBV2 to TRBJ1-4; 9 bases agree with TRBD1. CDR1 and CDR2 from the germline V gene are SNHLY and FYNNEI. The J segment lost 0 bases and the V segment lost 8 bases, leaving 4 bases of the junction unmatched. This CDR3 comprises 15 residues.

This chain joins TRBV18 and TRBJ2-1; a possible D gene is TRBD2 (5 bases). The CDR3 has 15 residues. With 3 bases removed from V and 1 base from J, the gap between germline ends came to 10 bases. The germline V gene encodes CDR1 KGHSH and CDR2 LQKENI. CDR3 DNA sequence: TGTGCCAGCTCACCCGCCCAGCGGTCCTACAATGAGCAGTTCTTC. This gives the protein CASSPAQRSYNEQFF.

The CDR3 reads CASSQRYDGGSPLHF. For the CDR3, the DNA is TGCGCCAGCAGCCAAAGGTACGACGGAGGTTCACCCCTCCACTTT. The genes are TRBV4-1 and TRBJ1-6; unclear D gene. The CDR3 consists of 15 residues. V was trimmed by 2 bases and J by 9 bases, leaving 14 bases between them. From germline, CDR1 is MGHRA and CDR2 YSYEKL.

The V call is TRBV6-5, the J call TRBJ2-7; D is unresolved. Germline V gene data show CDR1 as MNHEY and CDR2 as SVGAGI. The CDR3 is 15 amino acids. The V end was cut by 2 bases, the J end by 0 bases, with 11 bases between. The CDR3 coding sequence is TGTGCCAGCAGTTACCCGGGTCCGAGCTCCTACGAGCAGTACTTC. As protein: CASSYPGPSSYEQYF.

Notes on this clonotype: A read error may produce the germline difference seen at one junction end. The chain is built from TRBV20-1 and TRBJ2-1; 14 nucleotides line up with TRBD2. The CDR3 is 17 residues long. Germline-derived CDR1 and CDR2 are DFQATT and SNEGSKA (reference sequence). The CDR3: CSARGLAGGTRYNEQFF. The CDR3 DNA reads TGCAGTGCGAGAGGACTAGCGGGGGGAACGAGGTACAATGAGCAGTTCTTC.

This chain connects TRBV29-1 to TRBJ2-2, with 7 bases identical to TRBD1. The CDR3 sequence is 13 residues long. Trimming removed 3 bases from V and 6 bases from J; junction bases left unmatched: 4. Germline values: CDR1 SQVTM, CDR2 ANQGSEA. The CDR3 spells CSVERGLAGELFF. The CDR3 nucleotides are TGCAGCGTTGAGAGGGGGCTGGCCGGGGAGCTGTTTTTT.

The J gene is TRBJ2-2, the V gene TRBV20-1; the match to TRBD2 covers 10 bases. The CDR3 extends over 15 amino acids. Unmatched junction bases numbered 7, after V lost 2 bases and J lost 7 bases. The germline CDR1 and CDR2 sequences are DFQATT and SNEGSKA (reference sequence). The CDR3, as DNA: TGCAGTGCTAGATTATCTAGCGGGGGTATCGGGGAGCTGTTTTTT. It codes for CSARLSSGGIGELFF.

J is TRBJ2-5 and V is TRBV6-6, with D uncertain. The CDR3 is 13 amino acids. Trimming removed 5 bases at V and 2 bases at J, with 9 bases between. Germline V gene lookup returns CDR1 MNHNY and CDR2 SVGAGI (reference sequence). In nucleotides, the CDR3 is TGTGCCAGCAGTGAGTGGGAACAAGAGACCCAGTACTTC. This translates into CASSEWEQETQYF.

V gene TRBV7-9 combines with J gene TRBJ2-1; 7 bases line up with TRBD2. V lost 5 bases to trimming and J lost 4 bases; unmatched junction nucleotides: 11. The CDR3 is made up of 16 amino acids. The germline gives CDR1 SEHNR, CDR2 FQNEAQ (reference sequence). CDR3 in amino acids: CASSPHWAGEYNEQFF. CDR3 DNA: TGTGCCAGCAGCCCGCATTGGGCGGGAGAATACAATGAGCAGTTCTTC. Together with reference TRBV7-9 and TRBJ2-1, the CDR3 gives the full variable domain: DTGVSQNPRHKITKRGQNVTFRCDPISEHNRLYWYRQTLGQGPEFLTYFQNEAQLEKSRLLSDRFSAERPKGSFSTLEIQRTEQGDSAMYLCASSPHWAGEYNEQFFGPGTRLTVL.

The V call is TRBV5-6, the J call TRBJ2-4; 12 bases fit TRBD2. The length of the CDR3 is 19 residues. V lost 4 bases and J lost 0; bases outside the gene matches: 11. Germline V lookup: CDR1 SGHDT, CDR2 YYEEEE. CDR3 nucleotide sequence: TGTGCCAGCAGCCCTCGACGACTAGCGGGGGCCTTAGCCAAAAACATTCAGTACTTC. This codes for CASSPRRLAGALAKNIQYF.

This sequence joins TRBV5-1 and TRBJ1-2; D is uncertain. The germline CDR1 and CDR2 sequences are SGHRS and YFSETQ. This CDR3 region has 14 residues. Trimming removed 0 bases from V and 5 bases from J, with 11 bases in between. CDR3 amino acids: CASSLASQDYGYTF. The CDR3 coding sequence is TGCGCCAGCAGCTTGGCTTCTCAGGATTATGGCTACACCTTC.